The 32 T cell receptor beta chains below were found in one sample sequenced in a study of blood T cells in healthy people across ages. Through a sample-barcoded 5' primer and a J-beta primer mix, a second PCR was run for 7 to 11 cycles. TCRdb reprocessed the 5' RACE reads with MiXCR, giving one entry per CDR3 protein. Found here are about 840,000 distinct CDR3 sequences, 29% of them singletons; the top ten hold around 9.6%. Separately, the same data were catalogued under a study of T cells of mothers and their children.

Specimen: blood. These receptors all stem from a woman between 40 and 50 years old in good health.

In the case of this clonotype: Being one base from a much bigger clone, this may be a read error. The chain carries TRBV5-1 and TRBJ2-1, with D possibly TRBD1 on 6 matching bases. CDR1 and CDR2 from the germline V gene are SGHRS and YFSETQ. The CDR3 extends over 16 amino acids. CDR3 bases: TGCGCCAGCAGCCTTACAGGGCCATCCGCCTACAATGGGCAGTTCTTC. Translation gives CASSLTGPSAYNGQFF.

This clonotype was counted between two and nine times. The rearrangement joins TRBV7-2 to TRBJ1-4; no clear D. Germline values: CDR1 SGHTA, CDR2 FQGNSA. The CDR3 is 15 residues long. The ends were cut back, 4 bases at V and 4 bases at J, with 13 bases in the middle. The CDR3 protein is CASSSEGKVNEKLFF. DNA of the CDR3: TGTGCCAGCAGCTCCGAGGGAAAGGTTAATGAAAAACTGTTTTTT.

This chain uses TRBV19 with TRBJ2-7, with 10 positions matching TRBD1. CDR3 length equals 15 residues. Germline trimming cut 6 bases from V and 3 bases from J; bases unmatched to any gene: 8. Germline lookup yields CDR1 LNHDA and CDR2 SQIVND (reference sequence). As DNA, the CDR3 is TGTGCCAGTAGGTGGACAGGGGGTCTTGTCTACGAGCAGTACTTC. The encoded protein is CASRWTGGLVYEQYF.

This clonotype was counted only a few times. The chain links TRBV6-5 to TRBJ1-1; D may be TRBD1 (6 bases). Germline CDR1 and CDR2: MNHEY and SVGAGI. There are 14 residues in the CDR3. The V end was cut by 1 base, the J end by 5 bases, with 11 bases between. The CDR3 DNA sequence: TGTGCCAGCAGTTACTTTTCACAGGGAACTGAAGCTTTCTTT. Its translation is CASSYFSQGTEAFF.

The chain uses TRBV6-1 and TRBJ2-5; TRBD1 agrees at 8 bases. V trimming: 3 bases; J trimming: 9 bases; junction bases outside the gene matches: 12. CDR1 and CDR2 (germline): MNHNS, SASEGT. The CDR3 is made up of 15 amino acids. This CDR3 is CASSERQGRKMAQYF. The CDR3 nucleotides read TGTGCCAGCAGTGAGAGACAGGGGAGGAAGATGGCCCAGTACTTC.

The sample holds many counts of this clonotype. The chain employs TRBV6-6 and TRBJ2-7; TRBD1 matches at 7 bases. V trimming: 4 bases; J trimming: 2 bases; junction bases outside the gene matches: 5. Germline V gene data show CDR1 as MNHNY and CDR2 as SVGAGI (reference sequence). The CDR3 covers 14 residues. CDR3 bases: TGTGCCAGCAGTTCGACAGGGTCCCCCTACGAGCAGTACTTC. The encoded protein is CASSSTGSPYEQYF.

This clonotype was detected only a few times. The chain employs TRBV5-1 and TRBJ1-2; D is possibly TRBD1 (5 bases). The CDR3 is 14 residues long. V shed 6 bases and J shed 8 bases, with 20 bases lying between them. The V gene's germline CDR1 is SGHRS and CDR2 YFSETQ. CDR3 DNA sequence: TGCGCCAGCACCAGTGATGGGGGAGCGGGAGGCTACACCTTC. This sequence encodes CASTSDGGAGGYTF.

A note on this clonotype: Germline is not matched at one junction end, which may reflect a read error. The J gene is TRBJ2-5, the V gene TRBV12-3 or TRBV12-4; 10 nucleotides align to TRBD1. CDR3 length equals 16 residues. As DNA, the CDR3 is TGTGCCAACAGTTTGGGACCGGGACAGGGGCAAGAGACCCAGTACTTC. As protein: CANSLGPGQGQETQYF.

V usage is TRBV27 and J usage is TRBJ2-3, with 12 bases matching TRBD2. CDR1 MNHEY and CDR2 SMNVEV come from the germline V gene (reference sequence). Germline trimming cut 3 bases from V and 3 bases from J; bases unmatched to any gene: 10. The CDR3 sequence is 18 residues long. CDR3 nucleotide sequence: TGTGCCAGCAGTTTTAACTCTCCGACTAGCGGGGGAACAGATACGCAGTATTTT. As protein: CASSFNSPTSGGTDTQYF.

This clonotype was seen at least ten times. The V and J genes are TRBV5-1 and TRBJ2-1, with D maybe TRBD1 (6 bases). This CDR3 has 21 amino acids. Looked up from germline, CDR1 is SGHRS and CDR2 is YFSETQ. The ends were cut back, 0 bases at V and 4 bases at J, with 29 bases in the middle. The CDR3 spells CASSLGLAAQFRGSGYNEQFF. The DNA of the CDR3 is TGCGCCAGCAGCTTGGGTCTTGCCGCCCAATTCAGGGGATCCGGGTACAATGAGCAGTTCTTC.

The CDR3 DNA follows: TGTGCCAGCAGCTTAGTCGTAGCGGGGGGGCGGGATACGCAGTATTTT. Amino acids: CASSLVVAGGRDTQYF. This sequence joins TRBV7-2 and TRBJ2-3, with TRBD2 matching over 11 bases. V trimming: 1 base; J trimming: 6 bases; junction bases outside the gene matches: 6. Germline loops: CDR1 SGHTA, CDR2 FQGNSA. The CDR3 is 16 residues long.

V usage is TRBV12-3 or TRBV12-4 and J usage is TRBJ2-7, with 7 bases lining up with TRBD1. The J segment lost 2 bases and the V segment lost 0 bases, leaving 4 bases of the junction unmatched. The CDR3 contains 15 residues. DNA for the CDR3: TGTGCCAGCAGTTTAGCCGGGACAGCGGCCTACGAGCAGTACTTC. This sequence encodes CASSLAGTAAYEQYF.

The rearrangement joins TRBV28 to TRBJ2-1; D possibly corresponds to TRBD1 (6 bases). The V and J ends lost 3 bases and 7 bases respectively, with 16 bases between them. CDR1 is MDHEN, CDR2 SYDVKM, per germline. The CDR3 is 15 amino acids. The CDR3 DNA reads TGTGCCAGCAGTTTCCAGGGGTTAAGGAGAAATGAGCAGTTCTTC. Protein sequence: CASSFQGLRRNEQFF.

This chain links TRBV25-1 with TRBJ1-1; D remains unclear. Germline V gives CDR1 MGHDK, CDR2 SYGVNS. The CDR3 contains 13 residues. V gave up 3 bases and J gave up 6 bases, with 11 bases separating them. In nucleotides, the CDR3 is TGTGCCAGCAGTGAGGGGTACGGTGCTGAAGCTTTCTTT. It is translated as CASSEGYGAEAFF.

This clonotype came up a few times. This sequence joins TRBV7-9 and TRBJ2-7; TRBD1 is a possible D gene (6 bases). The length of the CDR3 is 17 residues. V was trimmed by 2 bases and J by 4 bases, leaving 21 bases between them. In germline, CDR1 is SEHNR, CDR2 FQNEAQ (reference sequence). CDR3 region: CASSLPLDRALTYEQYF. Here the CDR3 DNA reads TGTGCCAGCAGCTTACCCCTGGACAGAGCCCTCACATACGAGCAGTACTTC. Full variable domain (rest looked up from reference TRBV7-9 and TRBJ2-7): DTGVSQNPRHKITKRGQNVTFRCDPISEHNRLYWYRQTLGQGPEFLTYFQNEAQLEKSRLLSDRFSAERPKGSFSTLEIQRTEQGDSAMYLCASSLPLDRALTYEQYFGPGTRLTVT.

This clonotype was counted ten times or more. The chain has TRBV3-1 and TRBJ1-5, with a possible D match to TRBD1 (5 bases). The CDR3 extends over 14 amino acids. V lost 4 bases to trimming and J lost 6 bases, with 13 bases between them. Germline loops: CDR1 LGHDT, CDR2 YNNKEL (reference sequence). The CDR3 sequence is CASSPSGDGQPQHF. CDR3 nucleotides: TGTGCCAGCAGCCCGTCGGGGGACGGTCAGCCCCAGCATTTT.

This chain joins TRBV7-9 and TRBJ2-1; 12 bases align to TRBD2. V trimming: 8 bases; J trimming: 10 bases; junction bases outside the gene matches: 9. From germline, CDR1 is SEHNR and CDR2 FQNEAQ (reference sequence). The CDR3 runs to 14 residues. This CDR3 is CASPLAGTSGEQFF. Written as DNA, the CDR3 is TGTGCCAGCCCCCTAGCCGGGACTAGCGGGGAGCAGTTCTTC. The full variable domain, completed using reference TRBV7-9 and TRBJ2-1, is DTGVSQNPRHKITKRGQNVTFRCDPISEHNRLYWYRQTLGQGPEFLTYFQNEAQLEKSRLLSDRFSAERPKGSFSTLEIQRTEQGDSAMYLCASPLAGTSGEQFFGPGTRLTVL.

The V and J genes are TRBV19 and TRBJ1-2; unclear D gene. CDR3 length equals 13 residues. CDR1 and CDR2 from the germline V gene are LNHDA and SQIVND (reference sequence). With 4 bases removed from V and 2 bases from J, the gap between germline ends came to 8 bases. CDR3 nucleotides: TGTGCCAGTAGTACGCAGAGCAACTATGGCTACACCTTC. Translating it yields CASSTQSNYGYTF. The full variable domain, rest sourced from reference TRBV19 and TRBJ1-2, is DGGITQSPKYLFRKEGQNVTLSCEQNLNHDAMYWYRQDPGQGLRLIYYSQIVNDFQKGDIAEGYSVSREKKESFPLTVTSAQKNPTAFYLCASSTQSNYGYTFGSGTRLTVV.

This clonotype occurred a few times. V is TRBV4-1 and J is TRBJ2-7; D possibly corresponds to TRBD1 (5 bases). Trimming took off 2 bases at V and 3 bases at J, with 11 bases between the two ends. CDR1 is MGHRA and CDR2 is YSYEKL in the germline V gene. The CDR3 has 14 amino acids. CDR3 sequence: CASSQLTAVYEQYF. The CDR3 region has the DNA TGCGCCAGCAGCCAATTGACAGCAGTCTACGAGCAGTACTTC.

This clonotype was counted a few times. CDR3 nucleotide sequence: TGTGCCGTGGCAGAGCGGGAGACCCAGTACTTC. It specifies CAVAERETQYF. This chain connects TRBV10-3 to TRBJ2-5, with a tentative D call TRBD2 (5 bases). CDR3 length: 11 residues. Germline values: CDR1 ENHRY, CDR2 SYGVKD. V gave up 11 bases and J gave up 5 bases, with 12 bases separating them.

The chain employs TRBV7-9 and TRBJ1-1, with D possibly matching TRBD1 (5 bases). CDR1 is SEHNR and CDR2 is FQNEAQ in the germline V gene (reference sequence). The V and J ends lost 4 bases and 3 bases respectively, with 9 bases between them. The CDR3 runs to 13 residues. The CDR3 region is CASSSREDTEAFF. CDR3 nucleotides: TGTGCCAGCAGCTCCAGGGAGGACACTGAAGCTTTCTTT.

This clonotype has a count of ten or more. The rearrangement joins TRBV27 to TRBJ1-1; no definite D call. Looked up from germline, CDR1 is MNHEY and CDR2 is SMNVEV (reference sequence). The CDR3 runs to 14 residues. The V gene lost 3 bases and the J gene lost 0 bases, with 8 bases spanning the gap. The CDR3 region is CASSFHVLNTEAFF. The CDR3 DNA is TGTGCCAGCAGTTTCCACGTCCTGAACACTGAAGCTTTCTTT.

This clonotype came up many times. This chain connects TRBV20-1 to TRBJ2-7, with 7 bases that match TRBD2. V lost 0 bases, J lost 5 bases, and 10 bases stayed unmatched. The CDR3 consists of 15 residues. CDR1 and CDR2 from the germline V gene are DFQATT and SNEGSKA (reference sequence). The CDR3 region is CSARDPTRGGNEQYF. CDR3 sequence (DNA): TGCAGTGCTAGAGATCCGACACGGGGAGGGAACGAGCAGTACTTC.

This clonotype was seen only a few times. The rearrangement uses TRBV12-3 or TRBV12-4 and TRBJ2-2; possible D gene TRBD1, 6 bases. The CDR3 loop spans 14 amino acids. V dropped 0 bases and J dropped 6 bases, with 8 bases sitting between them. This chain's CDR3 is CASSLATGPGELFF. CDR3 sequence (DNA): TGTGCCAGCAGTTTAGCCACAGGGCCCGGGGAGCTGTTTTTT.

This rearrangement joins TRBV29-1 to TRBJ1-2; 8 bases line up with TRBD1. From germline, CDR1 is SQVTM and CDR2 ANQGSEA. The V gene end was trimmed by 7 bases and the J gene end by 4 bases; junction bases not matched to a gene: 5. The CDR3 has 12 residues. CDR3 sequence (DNA): TGCAGCGCCCGACAGGGGCCCTATGGCTACACCTTC. It is translated as CSARQGPYGYTF.

This clonotype came up a few times. This sequence joins TRBV7-2 and TRBJ1-5; D unresolved. Trimming pared 3 bases from V and 1 base from J, leaving 10 bases between. There are 15 residues in the CDR3. Germline V gene sequence: CDR1 SGHTA, CDR2 FQGNSA. DNA of the CDR3: TGTGCCAGCAGCTTCTTCGGCATGAGCAATCAGCCCCAGCATTTT. As protein: CASSFFGMSNQPQHF.

This clonotype has just a few counts. This rearrangement joins TRBV19 to TRBJ2-1; D call uncertain. Germline V lookup: CDR1 LNHDA, CDR2 SQIVND (reference sequence). V was clipped by 3 bases and J by 2 bases, with 8 bases between them. The CDR3 covers 14 residues. CDR3 sequence reads: CASSIPNTYNEQFF. CDR3 in DNA: TGTGCCAGTAGTATCCCAAATACCTACAATGAGCAGTTCTTC. Filled out from reference TRBV19 and TRBJ2-1, the complete variable domain reads DGGITQSPKYLFRKEGQNVTLSCEQNLNHDAMYWYRQDPGQGLRLIYYSQIVNDFQKGDIAEGYSVSREKKESFPLTVTSAQKNPTAFYLCASSIPNTYNEQFFGPGTRLTVL.

Concerning this clonotype itself: A read error may account for a junction end that differs from germline. The gene calls are TRBV14 and TRBJ1-1; D gene ambiguous. The length of the CDR3 is 13 residues. Per germline, CDR1 SGHDN and CDR2 FVKESK. CDR3 DNA: TGTGCCAGCAGCCGGGATTGGAACATTGAAGCTTTCTTT. Protein sequence: CASSRDWNIEAFF.

This clonotype was observed many times. The rearrangement links TRBV20-1 to TRBJ1-4, with 7 positions matching TRBD1. Looked up from germline, CDR1 is DFQATT and CDR2 is SNEGSKA (reference sequence). The CDR3 spans 13 residues. DNA for the CDR3: TGCAGCGCTTCCCAGGGGGCTAATGAAAAACTGTTTTTT. Its translation is CSASQGANEKLFF.

This clonotype was detected many times. This sequence joins TRBV9 and TRBJ2-5; weak D call: TRBD1 (5 bases). Germline assignment: CDR1 SGDLS and CDR2 YYNGEE. This CDR3 comprises 16 residues. V gave up 3 bases and J gave up 1 base, with 16 bases separating them. In DNA form, the CDR3 reads TGTGCCAGCAGCGCATTTAGGGGATCCGGCCAAGAGACCCAGTACTTC. The encoded protein is CASSAFRGSGQETQYF.

This clonotype was counted between two and nine times. The chain links TRBV20-1 to TRBJ2-7; a possible D gene is TRBD1 (5 bases). Germline V gene lookup returns CDR1 DFQATT and CDR2 SNEGSKA (reference sequence). V lost 1 base, J lost 6 bases, and 13 bases lay in between. The CDR3 covers 13 residues. The CDR3 nucleotides are TGCAGTGCTAGAGTGACAGCGAATAGCGAGCAGTACTTC. Translating gives CSARVTANSEQYF.

Remarks on this clonotype: This may be a read error, as it is one base from a much larger clone. This chain links TRBV29-1 with TRBJ2-5, with 7 bases fitting TRBD1. The germline V gene encodes CDR1 SQVTM and CDR2 ANQGSEA. J lost 5 bases, V lost 0 bases, and 6 bases had no gene match. This CDR3 is 14 amino acids long. Written as DNA, the CDR3 is TGCAGCGTTGAAGATTACCGACAGGGTGAGACCCAGTACTTC. It translates to CSVEDYRQGETQYF.